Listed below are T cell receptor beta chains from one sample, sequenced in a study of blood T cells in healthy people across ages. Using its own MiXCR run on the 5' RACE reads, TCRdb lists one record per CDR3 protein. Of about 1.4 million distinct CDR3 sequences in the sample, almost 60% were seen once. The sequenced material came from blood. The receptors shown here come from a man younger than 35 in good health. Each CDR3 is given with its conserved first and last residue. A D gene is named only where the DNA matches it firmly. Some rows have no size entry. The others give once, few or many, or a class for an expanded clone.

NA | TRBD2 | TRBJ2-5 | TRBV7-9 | TGTGCCAGCAGCCCTATTGGACTAGCCTCGGAGACCCAGTACTTC | CASSPIGLASETQYF
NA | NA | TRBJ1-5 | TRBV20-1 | TGCAGTGCTAGTTGGGCAGGGCGCAATCAGCCCCAGCATTTT | CSASWAGRNQPQHF
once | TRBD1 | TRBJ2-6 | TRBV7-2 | TGTGCCAGCAGCTTAGTAGGGACAGGCCAATCTGGGGCCAACGTCCTGACTTTC | CASSLVGTGQSGANVLTF
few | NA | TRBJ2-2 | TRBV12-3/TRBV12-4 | TGTGCCAGCAGTGCACAGATTTACACCGGGGAGCTGTTTTTT | CASSAQIYTGELFF
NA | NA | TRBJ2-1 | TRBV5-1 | TGCGCCAGCTGCCTCGCCGGCTACAATGAGCAGTTCTTC | CASCLAGYNEQFF
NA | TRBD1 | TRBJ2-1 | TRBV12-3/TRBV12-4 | TGTGCCAGCAGTTTTCCGGACAGGGGATATGGTGAGCAGTTCTTC | CASSFPDRGYGEQFF
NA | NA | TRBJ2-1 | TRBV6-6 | TGTGCCAGCAGGAAGGGGACGGCCGATGAGCAGTTCTTC | CASRKGTADEQFF
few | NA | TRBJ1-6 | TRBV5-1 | TGCGCCAGCAGCTTGGAGGGACAACAAAATTCACCCCTCCACTTT | CASSLEGQQNSPLHF
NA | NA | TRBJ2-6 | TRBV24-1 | TGTGCCACCAGTGGGTTAACCGGGGCCAACGTCCTGACTTTC | CATSGLTGANVLTF
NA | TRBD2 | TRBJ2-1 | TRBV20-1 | TGCAGTGCTAGCACTGTCGGACTAGCGGGCTACAATGAGCAGTTCTTC | CSASTVGLAGYNEQFF
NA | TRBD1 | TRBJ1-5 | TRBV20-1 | TGCAGTGCTAGGACTACATACGGGACAGACATTAGATCGCAGCATTTT | CSARTTYGTDIRSQHF
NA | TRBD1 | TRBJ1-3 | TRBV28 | TGTGCCAGCAGTTTCGCCGGGACAGGGATTTCCTTGTCTGGAAACACCATATATTTT | CASSFAGTGISLSGNTIYF
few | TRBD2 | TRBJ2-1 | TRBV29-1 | TGCAGCGTTCCGACTAGCGGGAGGTTGAGCTCCTACAATGAGCAGTTCTTC | CSVPTSGRLSSYNEQFF
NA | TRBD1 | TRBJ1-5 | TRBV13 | TGTGCCAGCAGCAAGGGACAGGGGTGGCCCCAGCATTTT | CASSKGQGWPQHF
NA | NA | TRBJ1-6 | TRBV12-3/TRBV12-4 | TGTGCCAGCAGTTTACGGCCCAAGGGTGATTCACCCCTCCACTTT | CASSLRPKGDSPLHF
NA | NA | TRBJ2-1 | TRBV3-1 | TGTGCCAGCAGCCAAGATCAAGGGAGTACCCCCTACAATGAGCAGTTCTTC | CASSQDQGSTPYNEQFF
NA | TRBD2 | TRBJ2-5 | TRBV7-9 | TGTGCCAGCAGCTACACTAGCGTGGAAGAGACCCAGTACTTC | CASSYTSVEETQYF
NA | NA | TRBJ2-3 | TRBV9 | TGTGCCAGCAGCGCTCGGACAGACACAGATACGCAGTATTTT | CASSARTDTDTQYF
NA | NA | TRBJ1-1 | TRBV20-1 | TGCAGTGCTAGAGATGGGGGTTCGGAATTGAACACTGAAGCTTTCTTT | CSARDGGSELNTEAFF
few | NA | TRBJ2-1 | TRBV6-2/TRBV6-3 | TGTGCCAGCAGTTTCGACGGACAGATGCACAATGAGCAGTTCTTC | CASSFDGQMHNEQFF
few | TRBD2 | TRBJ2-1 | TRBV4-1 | TGCGCCAGCAGGCGCCGGTTAGCGGGAGTGGGGAATGAGCAGTTCTTC | CASRRRLAGVGNEQFF
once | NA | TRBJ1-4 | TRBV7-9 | TGTGCCAGCAGCTTAGGCCCGGGCGGGAAACTGTTTTTT | CASSLGPGGKLFF
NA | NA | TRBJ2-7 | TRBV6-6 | TGTGCCAGCAGTCCCGGAGCACCCTACGAGCAGTACTTC | CASSPGAPYEQYF
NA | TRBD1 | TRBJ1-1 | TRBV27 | TGTGCCAGCAGATCCGGACAGGGGGTAGGGAACACTGAAGCTTTCTTT | CASRSGQGVGNTEAFF
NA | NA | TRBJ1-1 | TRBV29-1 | TGCAGCGTGCAGGGGAACACTGAAGCTTTCTTT | CSVQGNTEAFF
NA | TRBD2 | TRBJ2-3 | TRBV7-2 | TGTGCCAGCAGCTCCCTGAGCGGGGGGGATAGCACAGATACGCAGTATTTT | CASSSLSGGDSTDTQYF
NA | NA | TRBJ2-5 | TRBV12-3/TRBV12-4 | TGTGCCAGCAGTTTTAAGTCGGCAATGAGCCCCGGAGAGACCCAGTACTTC | CASSFKSAMSPGETQYF
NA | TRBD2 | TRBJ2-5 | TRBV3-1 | TGTGCCAGCAGCCAGGGGACTAGCGGGCGCCAAGAGACCCAGTACTTC | CASSQGTSGRQETQYF
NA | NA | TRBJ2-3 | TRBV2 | TGTGCCAGCAGCCCCCAGAAACTCTCCGGTACGCAGTATTTT | CASSPQKLSGTQYF
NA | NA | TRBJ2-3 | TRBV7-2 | TGTGCCAGCAGCCCCACGAGGTCCTCTAGCACAGATACGCAGTATTTT | CASSPTRSSSTDTQYF
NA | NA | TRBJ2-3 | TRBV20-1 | TGCAGTGCTCCTATAAAGGGAGATACGCAGTATTTT | CSAPIKGDTQYF
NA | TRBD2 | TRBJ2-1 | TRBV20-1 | TGCAGTGCTAGGGGCGGGAGGGCCGCTGTCGATGAGCAGTTCTTC | CSARGGRAAVDEQFF
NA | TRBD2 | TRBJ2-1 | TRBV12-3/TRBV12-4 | TGTGCCAGCAGTTTAGTGCGGGAGGGCCCTGAGCAGTTCTTC | CASSLVREGPEQFF
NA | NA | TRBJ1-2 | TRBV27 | TGTGCCAGCAGAACCGGAGCAATTAACTATGGCTACACCTTC | CASRTGAINYGYTF
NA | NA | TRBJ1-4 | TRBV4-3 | TGCGCCAGCAGCCAAGGAGACGCAACTAATGAAAAACTGTTTTTT | CASSQGDATNEKLFF
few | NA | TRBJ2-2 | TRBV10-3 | TGTGCCATCAGTGATAGTATCCCGAACACCGGGGAGCTGTTTTTT | CAISDSIPNTGELFF
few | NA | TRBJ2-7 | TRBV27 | TGTGCCAGCAGTTCGGGGCAGTACTTC | CASSSGQYF
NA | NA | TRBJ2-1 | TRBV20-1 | TGCAGTCAGGGGCTGCAGCAGTTCTTC | CSQGLQQFF
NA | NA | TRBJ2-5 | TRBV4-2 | TGTGCCAGCAGCCAAGAGGCGTCAGTACAAGAGACCCAGTACTTC | CASSQEASVQETQYF
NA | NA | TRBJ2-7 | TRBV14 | TGTGCCAGCAGCCAAGATCGGTTAGGGATTTACGAGCAGTACTTC | CASSQDRLGIYEQYF
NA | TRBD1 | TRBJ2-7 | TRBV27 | TGTGCCAGCAGTAAACACCCGACAGGGGCCGAGCAGTACTTC | CASSKHPTGAEQYF
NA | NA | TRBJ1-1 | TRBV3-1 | TGTGCCAGCAGCCATGCTCAGAGCCGGTGGGACACTGAAGCTTTCTTT | CASSHAQSRWDTEAFF
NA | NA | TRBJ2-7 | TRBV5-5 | TGTACCAGCAGCCCATCCCTCGGCAGGGTGGCGTACGAGCAGTACTTC | CTSSPSLGRVAYEQYF
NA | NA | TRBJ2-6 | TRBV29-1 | TGCAGCGTTGCGGAGTGGGGACCTGGGGCCAACGTCCTGACTTTC | CSVAEWGPGANVLTF
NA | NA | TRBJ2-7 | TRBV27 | TGTGCCAGCAGTTTGAAAGGCTCCGAGCAGTACTTC | CASSLKGSEQYF
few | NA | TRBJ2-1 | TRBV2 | TGTGCCAGCAGTGAAGCGTTCGGTCTAGTTGAGGGTGAGCAGTTCTTC | CASSEAFGLVEGEQFF
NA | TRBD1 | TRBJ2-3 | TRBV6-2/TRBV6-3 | TGTGCCAGCAGTCGGACAGGGGCGGTCGCAGATACGCAGTATTTT | CASSRTGAVADTQYF
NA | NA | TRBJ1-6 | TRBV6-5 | TGTGCCAGCAGCCAGACGGGGCGCCGGAATTCACCCCTCCACTTT | CASSQTGRRNSPLHF
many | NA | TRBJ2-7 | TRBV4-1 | TGCGCCAGCAGCCAAGGGGTTACCTACGAGCAGTACTTC | CASSQGVTYEQYF
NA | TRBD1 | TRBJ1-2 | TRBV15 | TGTGCCACCAGCTCTTCGGGACAGTATGGCTACACCTTC | CATSSSGQYGYTF
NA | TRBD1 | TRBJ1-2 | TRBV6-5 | TGTGCCAGCAGCCGATTCCAGGGGGCGAGGGGCTACACCTTC | CASSRFQGARGYTF
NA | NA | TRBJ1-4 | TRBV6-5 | TGTGCCAGCAGTTACTCCTTCGGACCAAGGGGTTATCAGGAAAAACTGTTTTTT | CASSYSFGPRGYQEKLFF